The rows below give T cell receptor beta chains drawn from one sample of a study of cytomegalovirus exposure and HLA in healthy donors. Produced via immunoSEQ multiplex PCR; TCRdb's table is partial and in-frame only. The sample shows about 130,000 clones, about two thirds of them seen only once. Material for sequencing was PBMCs. The receptors originated from a woman aged 40 to 55 in good health and CMV-seronegative. Both conserved end residues are part of each CDR3. Fields, in order: D gene, clone size, V gene, J gene, CDR3 protein, CDR3 DNA. The D gene is left open where the match is weak. Some rows have no size entry. The others give once, few or many, or a class for an expanded clone.

D: -; size: few; V: TRBV12-5; J: TRBJ2-3; CDR3: CASGLALFPDTQYF; DNA: TGTGCTAGTGGTTTGGCCCTATTCCCAGATACGCAGTATTTT
D: TRBD2; size: -; V: TRBV6-6; J: TRBJ2-7; CDR3: CASTPTGGTYYEQYF; DNA: TGTGCCAGCACTCCTACGGGAGGGACTTACTACGAGCAGTACTTC
D: TRBD1; size: -; V: TRBV28; J: TRBJ1-5; CDR3: CASSPRGPSNQPQHF; DNA: TGTGCCAGCAGTCCGAGGGGGCCCAGCAATCAGCCCCAGCATTTT
D: -; size: -; V: TRBV4-3; J: TRBJ2-5; CDR3: CASSPMSRGWKETQYF; DNA: TGCGCCAGCAGCCCCATGTCCCGCGGGTGGAAAGAGACCCAGTACTTC
D: -; size: -; V: TRBV5-1; J: TRBJ2-7; CDR3: CASSRVRGYEQYF; DNA: TGCGCCAGCAGCCGCGTAAGGGGCTACGAGCAGTACTTC
D: TRBD1; size: -; V: TRBV5-4; J: TRBJ1-6; CDR3: CASSKGQGYNSPLHF; DNA: TGTGCCAGCAGCAAGGGACAGGGCTATAATTCACCCCTCCACTTT
D: TRBD1; size: -; V: TRBV19; J: TRBJ1-1; CDR3: CASSTYRVQGEDTEAFF; DNA: TGTGCCAGTAGTACCTATCGGGTCCAGGGGGAGGACACTGAAGCTTTCTTT
D: -; size: once; V: TRBV5-4; J: TRBJ2-1; CDR3: CASSLPLGGASDNEQFF; DNA: TGTGCCAGCAGCCTTCCCTTAGGGGGGGCCTCCGACAATGAGCAGTTCTTC
D: -; size: few; V: TRBV2; J: TRBJ2-1; CDR3: CASRDNSYNEQFF; DNA: TGTGCCAGCCGGGACAACTCCTACAATGAGCAGTTCTTC
D: -; size: -; V: TRBV7-2; J: TRBJ1-5; CDR3: CASSPNLNQPQHF; DNA: TGTGCCAGCAGCCCGAACTTAAATCAGCCCCAGCATTTT
D: TRBD1; size: -; V: TRBV18; J: TRBJ1-4; CDR3: CASSRDRADEKLFF; DNA: TGTGCCAGCTCCCGGGACAGGGCCGATGAAAAACTGTTTTTT
D: TRBD1; size: -; V: TRBV2; J: TRBJ2-3; CDR3: CASRWDRGPADTQYF; DNA: TGTGCCAGCAGGTGGGACAGGGGGCCTGCAGATACGCAGTATTTT
D: TRBD1; size: -; V: TRBV2; J: TRBJ1-4; CDR3: CASSVRGQGSEKLFF; DNA: TGTGCCAGCAGCGTAAGGGGACAGGGAAGTGAAAAACTGTTTTTT
D: TRBD1; size: -; V: TRBV5-6; J: TRBJ1-4; CDR3: CASSFQDRAGEKLFF; DNA: TGTGCCAGCAGCTTTCAGGACAGGGCTGGTGAAAAACTGTTTTTT
D: TRBD1; size: few; V: TRBV7-2; J: TRBJ1-2; CDR3: CASSVPGGHYGYTF; DNA: TGTGCCAGCAGCGTCCCAGGGGGCCACTATGGCTACACCTTC
D: -; size: -; V: TRBV27; J: TRBJ2-7; CDR3: CASSSGVSLGEQYF; DNA: TGTGCCAGCAGTTCCGGGGTATCCCTGGGCGAGCAGTACTTC
D: TRBD2; size: -; V: TRBV28; J: TRBJ2-3; CDR3: CASSPGGATDTQYF; DNA: TGTGCCAGCAGCCCCGGGGGGGCTACAGATACGCAGTATTTT
D: -; size: -; V: TRBV7-9; J: TRBJ2-7; CDR3: CASSPPGKGYEQYF; DNA: TGTGCCAGCAGCCCTCCAGGGAAGGGTTACGAGCAGTACTTC
D: TRBD2; size: -; V: TRBV7-2; J: TRBJ2-7; CDR3: CASMTSGSYEQYF; DNA: TGTGCCAGCATGACTAGCGGCTCCTACGAGCAGTACTTC
D: -; size: -; V: TRBV27; J: TRBJ1-1; CDR3: CASSDGLANTEAFF; DNA: TGTGCCAGCAGCGACGGACTGGCGAACACTGAAGCTTTCTTT
D: -; size: -; V: TRBV7-2; J: TRBJ1-5; CDR3: CASSRLQGDQPQHF; DNA: TGTGCCAGCAGTCGTCTACAGGGAGATCAGCCCCAGCATTTT
D: -; size: -; V: TRBV6-1; J: TRBJ2-6; CDR3: CASSEAGQSSGANVLTF; DNA: TGTGCCAGCAGTGAAGCAGGACAAAGCTCTGGGGCCAACGTCCTGACTTTC
D: -; size: -; V: TRBV28; J: TRBJ1-2; CDR3: CASMTDLSYTF; DNA: TGTGCCAGCATGACAGACCTGAGCTACACCTTC
D: -; size: -; V: TRBV5-5; J: TRBJ1-1; CDR3: CASSFSTLRDTEAFF; DNA: TGTGCCAGCAGCTTTTCGACTCTCAGGGATACTGAAGCTTTCTTT
D: -; size: -; V: TRBV29-1; J: TRBJ2-2; CDR3: CSVLQGGAGELFF; DNA: TGCAGCGTTCTTCAGGGGGGCGCGGGGGAGCTGTTTTTT
D: TRBD1; size: few; V: TRBV7-8; J: TRBJ2-7; CDR3: CASSLPGTLGQGQYF; DNA: TGTGCCAGCAGCTTACCGGGGACTCTTGGACAGGGGCAGTACTTC
D: TRBD2; size: -; V: TRBV7-9; J: TRBJ2-2; CDR3: CASSLREDTGELFF; DNA: TGTGCCAGCAGCTTACGGGAGGACACCGGGGAGCTGTTTTTT
D: TRBD1; size: -; V: TRBV27; J: TRBJ2-3; CDR3: CASSLPMGQGTDTQYF; DNA: TGTGCCAGCAGTTTACCGATGGGACAGGGTACAGATACGCAGTATTTT
D: TRBD1; size: -; V: TRBV6-5; J: TRBJ2-7; CDR3: CASSYETGTGRLEQYF; DNA: TGTGCCAGCAGTTACGAGACCGGGACAGGGCGCCTGGAGCAGTACTTC
D: -; size: -; V: TRBV11-1; J: TRBJ1-1; CDR3: CASSLGRVNTEAFF; DNA: TGTGCCAGCAGCTTGGGCAGGGTGAACACTGAAGCTTTCTTT
D: -; size: -; V: TRBV5-4; J: TRBJ2-2; CDR3: CASSLGRGKNTGELFF; DNA: TGTGCCAGCAGCTTGGGGAGGGGCAAGAACACCGGGGAGCTGTTTTTT
D: -; size: -; V: TRBV4-2; J: TRBJ1-3; CDR3: CASSQSARGNTIYF; DNA: TGTGCCAGCAGCCAAAGCGCGAGAGGAAACACCATATATTTT
D: -; size: -; V: TRBV5-1; J: TRBJ1-1; CDR3: CASSSRDLNTEAFF; DNA: TGCGCCAGCAGCTCCCGGGATCTTAACACTGAAGCTTTCTTT
D: -; size: many; V: TRBV2; J: TRBJ2-6; CDR3: CASKGSQSGANVLTF; DNA: TGTGCCAGCAAAGGGAGTCAGTCTGGGGCCAACGTCCTGACTTTC
D: -; size: few; V: TRBV28; J: TRBJ2-7; CDR3: CASSFSTSSIYEQYF; DNA: TGTGCCAGCAGTTTTAGTACTAGCTCTATCTACGAGCAGTACTTC
D: -; size: -; V: TRBV19; J: TRBJ1-2; CDR3: CASSINGNANYGYTF; DNA: TGTGCCAGTAGTATTAACGGGAACGCAAACTATGGCTACACCTTC
D: -; size: -; V: TRBV20-1; J: TRBJ2-5; CDR3: CSANREETQYF; DNA: TGCAGTGCCAACAGGGAAGAGACCCAGTACTTC
D: -; size: -; V: TRBV9; J: TRBJ2-7; CDR3: CASSPDSLPYEQYF; DNA: TGTGCCAGCAGCCCGGACAGTCTACCCTACGAGCAGTACTTC
D: TRBD1; size: once; V: TRBV10-3; J: TRBJ1-2; CDR3: CAISRTGGYYGYTF; DNA: TGTGCCATCAGTCGGACAGGGGGCTACTATGGCTACACCTTC
D: TRBD1; size: -; V: TRBV7-7; J: TRBJ1-5; CDR3: CASSDKTDRECNQPQHF; DNA: TGTGCCAGCAGCGACAAGACTGACAGGGAATGCAATCAGCCCCAGCATTTT
D: TRBD1; size: -; V: TRBV5-1; J: TRBJ2-3; CDR3: CASSLRGQASSTDTQYF; DNA: TGCGCCAGCAGCTTGAGGGGACAGGCCTCTAGCACAGATACGCAGTATTTT
D: -; size: -; V: TRBV4-2; J: TRBJ1-1; CDR3: CASSQERGTEAFF; DNA: TGTGCCAGCAGCCAAGAGAGGGGGACTGAAGCTTTCTTT
D: -; size: -; V: TRBV25-1; J: TRBJ1-1; CDR3: CASSESTGLFYTEAFF; DNA: TGTGCCAGCAGTGAGTCGACAGGTCTTTTTTACACTGAAGCTTTCTTT
D: TRBD1; size: -; V: TRBV6-6; J: TRBJ2-5; CDR3: CASSPGRTGGETQYF; DNA: TGTGCCAGCAGTCCGGGACGGACAGGGGGGGAGACCCAGTACTTC
D: TRBD2; size: once; V: TRBV28; J: TRBJ2-3; CDR3: CASSFGRQRGITDTQYF; DNA: TGTGCCAGCAGTTTCGGCCGCCAGCGGGGGATAACGGATACGCAGTATTTT
D: TRBD1; size: -; V: TRBV5-4; J: TRBJ2-1; CDR3: CASSSGQGARNEQFF; DNA: TGTGCCAGCAGCAGTGGACAGGGGGCGCGAAATGAGCAGTTCTTC
D: -; size: -; V: TRBV6-5; J: TRBJ1-3; CDR3: CASRPTGTGNTIYF; DNA: TGTGCCAGCAGGCCTACAGGGACTGGAAACACCATATATTTT
D: -; size: few; V: TRBV5-4; J: TRBJ2-6; CDR3: CASSLRTANVLTF; DNA: TGTGCCAGCAGCCTACGTACGGCCAACGTCCTGACTTTC
D: -; size: -; V: TRBV7-9; J: TRBJ1-1; CDR3: CASSDSMAGNTEAFF; DNA: TGTGCCAGCAGCGATTCGATGGCAGGGAACACTGAAGCTTTCTTT
D: -; size: -; V: TRBV28; J: TRBJ2-7; CDR3: CASSFDDSRRLVEQYF; DNA: TGTGCCAGCAGTTTCGACGATTCTCGGCGCCTAGTAGAACAGTACTTC
D: -; size: -; V: TRBV7-9; J: TRBJ2-3; CDR3: CASSQPTGSDTQYF; DNA: TGTGCCAGCAGCCAACCTACAGGGTCAGATACGCAGTATTTT
D: TRBD2; size: -; V: TRBV27; J: TRBJ2-5; CDR3: CASSLKRGVQETQYF; DNA: TGTGCCAGCAGTCTTAAGCGGGGGGTCCAAGAGACCCAGTACTTC
D: TRBD2; size: -; V: TRBV29-1; J: TRBJ2-7; CDR3: CSIRLAYDSYEQYF; DNA: TGCAGCATAAGACTAGCCTATGACTCCTACGAGCAGTACTTC
D: -; size: few; V: TRBV27; J: TRBJ2-2; CDR3: CASSFSGTRNTGELFF; DNA: TGTGCCAGCAGTTTTTCGGGGACACGCAACACCGGGGAGCTGTTTTTT
D: TRBD1; size: many; V: TRBV7-9; J: TRBJ1-1; CDR3: CASSFPLSDRAGTEAFF; DNA: TGTGCCAGCAGCTTTCCCTTATCTGACAGGGCCGGCACTGAAGCTTTCTTT